Only a few counts were recorded for the clone carrying this T cell receptor (beta chain). Its specificity is unknown. Assay used: immunoSEQ multiplex PCR; TCRdb lists only in-frame clones, some missing. The table includes some 27,000 clones, 65% detected once. This record belongs to a study of vaccination effects on CD4 cells after COVID-19. Study overall: Either the mRNA-1273 or the BNT162b2 vaccine was given to participants as two doses.

Researchers isolated CD4+ T cells once approximately ten days of culture had elapsed. Nucleocapsid antibodies were negative in the vaccine recipients, who had never had SARS-CoV-2 infection. Cells had half their medium changed to IL-2 medium on days 3 and 7. The receptor comes from a human donor who received a COVID-19 vaccine. The source was CD4+ T cells from PBMCs cultured without peptide, collected before COVID-19 vaccination.

The CDR3 DNA reads TGTGCCAGCAGCTTGGGGACTAGAAGTGATACGCAGTATTTT. Protein product: CASSLGTRSDTQYF. The V and J genes are TRBV6-4 and TRBJ2-3; the match to TRBD2 covers 8 bases. V shed 6 bases and J 6 bases; nucleotides not matched to a gene: 8. The germline V gene has CDR1 MRHNA and CDR2 SNTAGT. This CDR3 is built from 14 residues.